This is a list of T cell receptor beta chains from one sample in a study of blood T cells in healthy people across ages. TCRdb reprocessed the 5' RACE reads with MiXCR, giving one entry per CDR3 protein. The sample records 1.5 million to 2 million distinct CDR3 sequences, 40% to 55% being singletons. Specimen: blood. The origin of the receptors is a woman between 35 and 50 years old in good health. Each CDR3 is given with its conserved first and last residue. Fields, in order: clone size, D gene, V gene, J gene, CDR3 protein, CDR3 DNA. D genes are given only for firm matches. Expanded clones are given a class, and other clones once, few, many or no size at all.

NA	TRBD2	TRBV2	TRBJ2-3	CASSEEERGYTDTQYF	TGTGCCAGCAGTGAAGAGGAGCGGGGCTACACAGATACGCAGTATTTT
NA	NA	TRBV24-1	TRBJ1-5	CATSDTGSGNQPQHF	TGTGCCACCAGTGATACGGGTTCGGGGAATCAGCCCCAGCATTTT
few	NA	TRBV12-3/TRBV12-4	TRBJ2-4	CASSRLSGNNIQYF	TGTGCCAGCAGTCGCCTCTCCGGGAATAACATTCAGTACTTC
once	NA	TRBV5-1	TRBJ2-2	CASSLEAGRTGELFF	TGCGCCAGCAGCTTGGAGGCAGGGAGGACCGGGGAGCTGTTTTTT
once	NA	TRBV19	TRBJ2-7	CASKGQGKFYEQYF	TGTGCCAGTAAGGGGCAGGGGAAATTTTACGAGCAGTACTTC
many	TRBD1	TRBV12-3/TRBV12-4	TRBJ1-2	CASSLEGAVGYTF	TGTGCCAGCAGTTTAGAGGGGGCAGTCGGCTACACCTTC
few	TRBD2	TRBV28	TRBJ2-1	CASRRGGTSTYNEQFF	TGTGCCAGCAGACGGGGGGGGACTTCGACCTACAATGAGCAGTTCTTC
NA	TRBD2	TRBV7-2	TRBJ2-7	CASSFWGLAESYEQYF	TGTGCCAGCAGCTTTTGGGGACTAGCGGAGTCCTACGAGCAGTACTTC
NA	NA	TRBV27	TRBJ2-7	CASSFAGVSYNEQYF	TGTGCCAGCAGTTTTGCAGGGGTTTCCTACAATGAGCAGTACTTC
few	NA	TRBV5-1	TRBJ2-3	CASSLGQSADTQYF	TGCGCCAGCAGCTTAGGGCAGAGCGCAGATACGCAGTATTTT
NA	NA	TRBV19	TRBJ1-6	CASSDDRLGSYNSPLHF	TGTGCCAGTAGCGACGACCGCCTGGGCTCCTATAATTCACCCCTCCACTTT
NA	NA	TRBV27	TRBJ1-4	CASRGGDNEKLFF	TGTGCCAGCAGAGGCGGTGATAATGAAAAACTGTTTTTT
NA	TRBD1	TRBV4-3	TRBJ2-1	CASSQDRQGPYNEQFF	TGCGCCAGCAGCCAAGATCGACAGGGACCCTACAATGAGCAGTTCTTC
few	TRBD1	TRBV7-2	TRBJ2-7	CASTPRGQGGEQYF	TGTGCCAGCACCCCAAGGGGACAGGGAGGCGAGCAGTACTTC
NA	TRBD2	TRBV29-1	TRBJ2-7	CSTGVGGGRYNEQYF	TGCAGCACTGGGGTTGGCGGGGGACGGTACAATGAGCAGTACTTC
NA	TRBD2	TRBV6-2/TRBV6-3	TRBJ2-3	CASSFHSGGALVTDTQYF	TGTGCCAGCAGTTTCCATAGCGGGGGGGCCCTGGTCACAGATACGCAGTATTTT
NA	NA	TRBV28	TRBJ2-3	CASRDVGVSTDTQYF	TGTGCCAGCAGGGACGTGGGGGTTAGCACAGATACGCAGTATTTT
once	NA	TRBV28	TRBJ1-5	CASSFGTLGNSNQPQHF	TGTGCCAGCAGTTTTGGGACATTGGGGAATAGCAATCAGCCCCAGCATTTT
NA	TRBD1	TRBV28	TRBJ2-6	CASSLQRGLTGANVPTF	TGTGCCAGCAGTTTGCAGAGGGGGCTGACTGGGGCCAACGTCCCGACTTTC
few	NA	TRBV14	TRBJ2-5	CASRRRSGETQYF	TGTGCCAGCAGACGGAGGTCGGGGGAGACCCAGTACTTC
NA	NA	TRBV20-1	TRBJ2-7	CSARDPAGAYNEQYF	TGCAGTGCTAGAGACCCAGCGGGCGCGTACAATGAGCAGTACTTC
NA	NA	TRBV14	TRBJ2-1	CASRDSLYNEQFF	TGTGCCAGCAGGGACAGTTTATACAATGAGCAGTTCTTC
NA	NA	TRBV20-1	TRBJ2-7	CSARDSALSSYEQYF	TGCAGTGCTAGGGACAGCGCATTGAGCTCCTACGAGCAGTACTTC
NA	NA	TRBV7-9	TRBJ2-5	CASCSLIATQETQYF	TGTGCCAGCTGCTCCTTAATCGCTACACAAGAGACCCAGTACTTC
NA	NA	TRBV7-9	TRBJ2-5	CASSFGLRQETQYF	TGTGCCAGCAGCTTTGGACTTCGACAAGAGACCCAGTACTTC